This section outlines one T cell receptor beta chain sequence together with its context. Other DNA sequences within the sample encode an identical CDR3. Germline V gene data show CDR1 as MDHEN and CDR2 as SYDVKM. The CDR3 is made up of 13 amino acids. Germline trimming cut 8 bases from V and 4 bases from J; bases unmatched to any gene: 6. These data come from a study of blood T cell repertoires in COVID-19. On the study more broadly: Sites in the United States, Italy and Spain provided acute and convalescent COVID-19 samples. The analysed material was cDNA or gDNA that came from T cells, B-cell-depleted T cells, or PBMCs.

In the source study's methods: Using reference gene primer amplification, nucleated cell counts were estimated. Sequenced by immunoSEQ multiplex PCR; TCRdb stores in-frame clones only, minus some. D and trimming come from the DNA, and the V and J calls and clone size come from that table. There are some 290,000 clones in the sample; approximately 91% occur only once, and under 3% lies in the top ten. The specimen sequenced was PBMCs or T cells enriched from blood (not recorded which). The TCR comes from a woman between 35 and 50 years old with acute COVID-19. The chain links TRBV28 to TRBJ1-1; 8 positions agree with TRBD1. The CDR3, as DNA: TGTGCCAGCTCAACGACAGGGGTCACTGAAGCTTTCTTT. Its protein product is CASSTTGVTEAFF.